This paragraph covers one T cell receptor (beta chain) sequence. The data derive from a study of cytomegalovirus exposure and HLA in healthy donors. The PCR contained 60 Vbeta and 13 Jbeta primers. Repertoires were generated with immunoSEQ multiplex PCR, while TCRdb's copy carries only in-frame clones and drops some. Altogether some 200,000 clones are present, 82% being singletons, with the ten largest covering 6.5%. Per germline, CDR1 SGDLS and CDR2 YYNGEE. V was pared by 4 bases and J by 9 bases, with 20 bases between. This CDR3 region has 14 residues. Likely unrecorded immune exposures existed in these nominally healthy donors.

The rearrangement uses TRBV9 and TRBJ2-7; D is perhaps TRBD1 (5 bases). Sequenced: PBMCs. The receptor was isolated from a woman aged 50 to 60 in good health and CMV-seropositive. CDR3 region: CASSPGWGPSAQYF. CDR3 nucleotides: TGTGCCAGCAGCCCAGGGTGGGGCCCCTCCGCGCAGTACTTC.